This TCR beta chain is from a study of breast tumors, draining lymph nodes, adjacent tissues. Overall study findings and caveats: Tumor repertoires ranked between lymph nodes and nontumor tissue in diversity, with V and J gene preferences. Luminal-like breast cancer showed significantly higher tumor–nontumor repertoire similarity than basal-like. Data fit most tumor T cells coming from lymph node, expanding in tumor.

From the multiplex PCR reads, TCRdb called clonotypes with MiXCR, one entry per CDR3 protein. The sample consists of some 100,000 distinct CDR3 sequences, 20% to 25% of them appearing once. Axillary draining lymph nodes of breast cancer patients supplied the node samples. The CDR3 is 15 residues long. The ends were cut back, 1 base at V and 3 bases at J, with 10 bases in the middle. The germline V gene has CDR1 SGHVS and CDR2 FQNEAQ. Many counts were recorded for this clonotype. What it binds is not known. The chain carries TRBV7-8 and TRBJ1-5; no firm D call. The sequencing input was axillary lymph node tissue. This sequence was found in a female donor with breast cancer. Some clones in this sample may be carry-over from other donors' samples. This CDR3 is CASSLDSATNQPQHF. The CDR3 nucleotides are TGTGCCAGCAGCTTAGACTCAGCGACCAATCAGCCCCAGCATTTT. Filled out from reference TRBV7-8 and TRBJ1-5, the complete variable domain reads GAGVSQSPRYKVAKRGQDVALRCDPISGHVSLFWYQQALGQGPEFLTYFQNEAQLDKSGLPSDRFFAERPEGSVSTLKIQRTQQEDSAVYLCASSLDSATNQPQHFGDGTRLSIL.